This T cell receptor beta chain is drawn from a study of T cell clones after liver transplantation. At the level of the study: Subjects received no induction therapy and standard immunosuppression until randomization at 12-24 months post-transplant. Study observations and caveats: The donor-reactive repertoire was only partly measurable in a couple of subjects, lacking donor cells. Post-transplant, graft-donor-reactive CD4 TCRbeta sequences in blood dropped significantly in most of the 8 subjects. Small, mixed patient groups and varying post-transplant times limit these conclusions.

In its sample, this clone was seen a few times. What it binds is unknown. The table came from immunoSEQ multiplex PCR; TCRdb's copy has only in-frame clones and leaves some out. This sample carries about 75,000 clones, approximately 80% of them seen once, and the ten largest clones take 2.1%. The CDR3 is made up of 13 amino acids. V lost 9 bases to trimming and J lost 8 bases; unmatched junction nucleotides: 6. Per the germline V gene, CDR1 is ENHRY and CDR2 is SYGVKD. The specimen comprised CD4+ T cells from blood, sampled around 50 months after liver transplant. This TCR came from a human patient who received a liver transplant. Some T cells here may be from the graft donor. V is TRBV10-3 and J is TRBJ2-2; 10 bases map to TRBD1. The CDR3 nucleotides read TGTGCCATGGAGGACAGGGGGGCTGGGGAGCTGTTTTTT. Its translation: CAMEDRGAGELFF.